Included here is one T cell receptor beta chain sequence, with context. Antigen: not known. The CDR3 contains 14 residues. The germline V gene has CDR1 LNHDA and CDR2 SQIVND (reference sequence). Trimming stripped 3 bases from V and 1 base from J, with 9 bases between. Researchers ran the PCR with 60 Vbeta and 13 Jbeta primers. Assay used: immunoSEQ multiplex PCR; TCRdb lists only in-frame clones, some missing. The sample records about 130,000 clones, under 90% being singletons. The data derive from a study of cytomegalovirus exposure and HLA in healthy donors. Study results and caveats: Cytomegalovirus-associated TCR beta chains were listed, numbering more than 150. Using a false discovery rate of 0.05, a later analysis showed that 15,000 to 20,000 TCR beta sequences were associated with HLA alleles. Later analysis associated a missense DCLRE1C variant with TCR beta V- and J-gene trimming. More clonal expansion characterized HLA-associated TCR beta chains than equally common others in a later analysis.

Sequencing was performed on PBMCs. The genes are TRBV19 and TRBJ2-5, with D maybe TRBD1 (5 bases). This clonotype was obtained from a woman between 40 and 55 years old in good health and CMV-seropositive. The CDR3 nucleotides read TGTGCCAGTAGTATTTTGACAGCCCAAGAGACCCAGTACTTC. Translation gives CASSILTAQETQYF. Together with reference TRBV19 and TRBJ2-5, the CDR3 gives the full variable domain: DGGITQSPKYLFRKEGQNVTLSCEQNLNHDAMYWYRQDPGQGLRLIYYSQIVNDFQKGDIAEGYSVSREKKESFPLTVTSAQKNPTAFYLCASSILTAQETQYFGPGTRLLVL.